The 4 T cell receptor beta chains presented below share a single source sample, sequenced in a study of human T cells and chemical hapten exposure. Indicated time point: patch test 3, about 24 weeks after DPC sensitization. Documented treatment: therapeutic diphenylcyclopropenone sensitization with weekly scalp DPC. A single record per CDR3 protein comes from TCRdb applying MiXCR to the RACE reads. The sample shows more than 70,000 distinct CDR3 sequences, roughly a tenth of them seen only once. The sequencing used whole blood, collected in connection with sensitization to the hapten diphenylcyclopropenone (DPC). These receptors all stem from a woman between 25 and 40 years old with alopecia areata. Some clones in this sample may be carry-over from other donors' samples.

The rearrangement joins TRBV20-1 to TRBJ2-7; the D gene is possibly TRBD1 (6 bases). The V gene lost 0 bases and the J gene lost 0 bases, with 15 bases spanning the gap. Germline CDR1 reads DFQATT; CDR2 reads SNEGSKA (reference sequence). The CDR3 runs to 16 residues. The CDR3 sequence: CSARDLAGATSYEQYF. CDR3 bases: TGCAGTGCTAGAGATCTGGCAGGGGCCACCTCCTACGAGCAGTACTTC.

This clonotype was observed many times. The chain couples TRBV10-2 to TRBJ1-1; possibly TRBD1 for D (6 bases). With 7 bases removed from V and 3 bases from J, the gap between germline ends came to 18 bases. This CDR3 contains 15 residues. Germline CDR1 reads WSHSY; CDR2 reads SAAADI. DNA of the CDR3: TGCGCCAGCAAGGGGGGGTGGAGTGCGGACACTGAAGCTTTCTTT. Encoded protein: CASKGGWSADTEAFF.

This clonotype has at least ten counts. The J gene is TRBJ2-1, the V gene TRBV6-5, with D unclear. Germline CDR1 reads MNHEY; CDR2 reads SVGAGI. The length of the CDR3 is 13 residues. Between the trimmed V and J ends, which lost 4 bases and 8 bases, there was a span of 12 bases. CDR3 region: CASSSGSLDEQFF. CDR3 DNA sequence: TGTGCCAGCAGTTCCGGGTCGCTCGATGAGCAGTTCTTC.

This clonotype was observed a few times. The V call is TRBV30, the J call TRBJ1-1; 7 bases align to TRBD1. CDR3 length: 19 amino acids. V was pared by 3 bases and J by 3 bases, with 22 bases of the junction left unmatched. Germline V lookup: CDR1 GTSNPN, CDR2 SVGIG (reference sequence). CDR3: CAWRETPGQKAITYTEAFF. In nucleotides, the CDR3 is TGTGCCTGGAGGGAAACACCGGGACAGAAAGCAATTACCTACACTGAAGCTTTCTTT.